The clone carrying this T cell receptor (beta chain) was seen a few times. The use of a sample-barcoded 5' primer and a J-beta primer mix characterized a second PCR of about 7 to 12 cycles. MiXCR was run by TCRdb on the 5' RACE reads, yielding one entry per CDR3 protein. There are 1.8 million or so distinct CDR3 sequences in the sample; approximately 39% occur only once, and about 21% lies in the top ten. V was pared by 1 base and J by 5 bases, with 11 bases between. The CDR3 length is 14 residues. Germline values: CDR1 SGHTA, CDR2 FQGNSA. This sample is part of a study of blood T cells in healthy people across ages.

V gene TRBV7-2 combines with J gene TRBJ1-1; D ambiguous. This TCR was recovered from a human donor in good health. Sequencing was carried out using blood. CDR3 nucleotide sequence: TGTGCCAGCAGCTTAGGTTTAGTGTGGACTGAAGCTTTCTTT. It is translated as CASSLGLVWTEAFF.